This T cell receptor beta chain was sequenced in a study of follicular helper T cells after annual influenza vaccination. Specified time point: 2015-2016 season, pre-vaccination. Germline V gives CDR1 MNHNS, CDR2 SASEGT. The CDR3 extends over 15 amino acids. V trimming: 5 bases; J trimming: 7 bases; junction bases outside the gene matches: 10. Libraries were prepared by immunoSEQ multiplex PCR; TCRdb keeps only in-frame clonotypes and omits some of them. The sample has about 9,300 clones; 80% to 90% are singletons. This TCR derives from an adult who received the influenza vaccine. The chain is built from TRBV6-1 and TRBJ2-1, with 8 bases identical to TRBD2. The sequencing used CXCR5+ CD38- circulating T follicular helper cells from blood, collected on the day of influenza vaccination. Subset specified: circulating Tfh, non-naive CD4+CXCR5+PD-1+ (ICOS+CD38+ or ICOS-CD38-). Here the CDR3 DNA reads TGTGCCAGCAGTCGCCAGCGGGGGCCTTCGAATGAGCAGTTCTTC. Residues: CASSRQRGPSNEQFF.